This is a list of T cell receptor beta chains from one sample in a study of blood T cell repertoires in COVID-19. The data were produced by immunoSEQ multiplex PCR, yet TCRdb's version contains in-frame clones alone and is incomplete. The sample holds under 150,000 clones, 88% seen once. Specimen: peripheral blood. The receptors shown here come from a human donor in a cohort sampled during active COVID-19. Each CDR3 is given with its conserved first and last residue. The D gene is left open where the match is weak. For some rows the clone size is stated as once, few or many, or as a class when expanded; others skip it.

clone_size: NA; j_call: TRBJ1-5; v_call: TRBV7-9; d_call: TRBD1; cdr3_length: 18; cdr3_nt: TGTGCCAGCAGCTTAGGGATATCCGGGACAGACTATAATCAGCCCCAGCATTTT; cdr3_aa: CASSLGISGTDYNQPQHF
clone_size: NA; j_call: TRBJ1-1; v_call: TRBV29-1; d_call: NA; cdr3_length: 15; cdr3_nt: TGCAGCGTGCAGGGTTCTACTCGTAGAGACACTGAAGCTTTCTTT; cdr3_aa: CSVQGSTRRDTEAFF
clone_size: NA; j_call: TRBJ1-2; v_call: TRBV30; d_call: TRBD1; cdr3_length: 16; cdr3_nt: TGTGCCTGGAGCCAACGACCGGGACAGGGTGACTATGGCTACACCTTC; cdr3_aa: CAWSQRPGQGDYGYTF
clone_size: NA; j_call: TRBJ2-3; v_call: TRBV6-5; d_call: TRBD1; cdr3_length: 14; cdr3_nt: TGTGCCAGCGGGGGACAGGGGGTATCAGATACGCAGTATTTT; cdr3_aa: CASGGQGVSDTQYF
clone_size: NA; j_call: TRBJ2-6; v_call: TRBV13; d_call: NA; cdr3_length: 17; cdr3_nt: TGTGCCAGCAGCATTTACGGACAGAACTCTGGGGCCAACGTCCTGACTTTC; cdr3_aa: CASSIYGQNSGANVLTF
clone_size: NA; j_call: TRBJ1-2; v_call: TRBV7-3; d_call: NA; cdr3_length: 17; cdr3_nt: TGTGCCAGCAGCCCGCTTGTGGGGGCGGACCCTCCCTATGGCTACACCTTC; cdr3_aa: CASSPLVGADPPYGYTF
clone_size: NA; j_call: TRBJ2-1; v_call: TRBV7-8; d_call: TRBD2; cdr3_length: 16; cdr3_nt: TGTGCCAGCAGCTTAGCGCTAGCGGGGGGCATAAATGAGCAGTTCTTC; cdr3_aa: CASSLALAGGINEQFF
clone_size: NA; j_call: TRBJ2-7; v_call: TRBV3-1/TRBV3-2; d_call: TRBD1; cdr3_length: 15; cdr3_nt: TGTGCCAGCAGCCAAACAGGACAGGGTGAAAGGGAGCAGTACTTC; cdr3_aa: CASSQTGQGEREQYF
clone_size: NA; j_call: TRBJ2-7; v_call: TRBV24-1; d_call: NA; cdr3_length: 14; cdr3_nt: TGTGCCACCAGTGATCCCCTTAGCTCAGAAGAGCAGTACTTC; cdr3_aa: CATSDPLSSEEQYF
clone_size: NA; j_call: TRBJ2-7; v_call: TRBV5-1; d_call: NA; cdr3_length: 16; cdr3_nt: TGCGCCAGCAGCCCTAGGACAGACCTCAGCTCCTACGAGCAGTACTTC; cdr3_aa: CASSPRTDLSSYEQYF
clone_size: NA; j_call: TRBJ1-1; v_call: TRBV19; d_call: TRBD1; cdr3_length: 15; cdr3_nt: TGTGCCAGTAGGCCACAGGGGGCGTCACTCACTGAAGCTTTCTTT; cdr3_aa: CASRPQGASLTEAFF
clone_size: NA; j_call: TRBJ2-1; v_call: TRBV29-1; d_call: NA; cdr3_length: 13; cdr3_nt: TGCAGCGTTGCCCAGCGGTTCAACAATGAGCAGTTCTTC; cdr3_aa: CSVAQRFNNEQFF
clone_size: few; j_call: TRBJ1-1; v_call: TRBV28; d_call: TRBD1; cdr3_length: 12; cdr3_nt: TGTGCCAGCAGTACAGGGGGGACTGAAGCTTTCTTT; cdr3_aa: CASSTGGTEAFF
clone_size: NA; j_call: TRBJ2-6; v_call: TRBV7-6; d_call: TRBD2; cdr3_length: 17; cdr3_nt: TGTGCCAGCAGTAGGACTAGCGGGGGACCTGGGGCCAACGTCCTGACTTTC; cdr3_aa: CASSRTSGGPGANVLTF
clone_size: NA; j_call: TRBJ2-7; v_call: TRBV19; d_call: NA; cdr3_length: 14; cdr3_nt: TGTGCCAGTAGTATAGGGCAGGGTTCCTACGAGCAGTACTTC; cdr3_aa: CASSIGQGSYEQYF